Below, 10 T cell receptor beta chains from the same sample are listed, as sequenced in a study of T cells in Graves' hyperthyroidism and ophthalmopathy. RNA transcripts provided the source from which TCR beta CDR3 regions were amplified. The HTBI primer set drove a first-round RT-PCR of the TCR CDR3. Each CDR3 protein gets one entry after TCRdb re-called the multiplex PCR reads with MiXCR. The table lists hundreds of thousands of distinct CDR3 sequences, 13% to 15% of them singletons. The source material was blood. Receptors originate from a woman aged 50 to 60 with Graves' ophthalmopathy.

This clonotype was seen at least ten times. This CDR3 reads CASSYRTSGRGETQYF. CDR3 DNA sequence: TGTGCCAGCAGCTATCGGACTAGCGGGAGGGGGGAGACCCAGTACTTC. The chain joins TRBV7-2 to TRBJ2-5; 15 bases map to TRBD2. Germline CDR1 and CDR2: SGHTA and FQGNSA. The CDR3 is 16 residues long. The V and J ends lost 4 bases and 5 bases, in that order; junction bases with no gene match: 5.

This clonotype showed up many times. CDR3: CATSDRPPDTQYF. The CDR3 DNA sequence: TGTGCCACCAGTGATCGGCCGCCAGATACGCAGTATTTT. The rearrangement links TRBV24-1 to TRBJ2-3; no firm D call. V lost 3 bases and J lost 4, with 7 bases in between. Germline V CDR1 and CDR2: KGHDR, SFDVKD. This CDR3 is built from 13 residues.

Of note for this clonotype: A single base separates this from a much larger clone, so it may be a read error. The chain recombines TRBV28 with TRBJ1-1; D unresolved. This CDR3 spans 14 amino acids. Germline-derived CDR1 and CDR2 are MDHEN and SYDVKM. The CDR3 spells CVSSPRTQNTEAFF. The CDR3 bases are TGTGTCAGCAGTCCGCGGACCCAGAACACTGAAGCTTTCTTT.

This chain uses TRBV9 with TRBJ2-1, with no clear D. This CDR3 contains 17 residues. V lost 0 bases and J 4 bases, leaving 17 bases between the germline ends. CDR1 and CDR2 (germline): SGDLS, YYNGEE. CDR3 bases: TGTGCCAGCAGCGTAGGGGTGCGGCGGAGCCGATACAATGAGCAGTTCTTC. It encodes CASSVGVRRSRYNEQFF.

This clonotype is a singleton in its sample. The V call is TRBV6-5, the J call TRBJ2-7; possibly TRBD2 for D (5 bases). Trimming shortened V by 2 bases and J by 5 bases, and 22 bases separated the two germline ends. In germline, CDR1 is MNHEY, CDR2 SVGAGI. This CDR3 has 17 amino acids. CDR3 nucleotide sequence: TGTGCCAGCAGTTACCGCACACCCACCATACCGGGGAACGAGCAGTACTTC. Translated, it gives CASSYRTPTIPGNEQYF.

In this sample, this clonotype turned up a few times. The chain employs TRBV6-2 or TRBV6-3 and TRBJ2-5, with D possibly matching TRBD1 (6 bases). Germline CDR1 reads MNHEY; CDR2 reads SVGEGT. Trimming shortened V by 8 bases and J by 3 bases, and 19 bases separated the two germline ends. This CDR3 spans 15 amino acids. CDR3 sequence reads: CASPGRGQDEETQYF. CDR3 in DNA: TGTGCCAGCCCGGGTAGGGGACAAGACGAAGAGACCCAGTACTTC.

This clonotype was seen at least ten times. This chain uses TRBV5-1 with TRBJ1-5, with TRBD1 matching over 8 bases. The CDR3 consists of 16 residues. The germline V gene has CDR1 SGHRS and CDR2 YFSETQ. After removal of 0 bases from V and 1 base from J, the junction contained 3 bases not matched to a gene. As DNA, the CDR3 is TGCGCCAGCAGCTTGGGGACAGGGAACAGCAATCAGCCCCAGCATTTT. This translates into CASSLGTGNSNQPQHF.

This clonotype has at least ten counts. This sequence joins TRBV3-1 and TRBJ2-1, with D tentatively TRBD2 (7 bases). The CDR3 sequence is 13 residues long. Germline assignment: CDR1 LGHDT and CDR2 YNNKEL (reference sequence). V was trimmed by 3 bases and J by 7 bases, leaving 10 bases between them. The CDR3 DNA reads TGTGCCAGCAGCCAGAGGGGGGGTAATGAGCAGTTCTTC. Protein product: CASSQRGGNEQFF.

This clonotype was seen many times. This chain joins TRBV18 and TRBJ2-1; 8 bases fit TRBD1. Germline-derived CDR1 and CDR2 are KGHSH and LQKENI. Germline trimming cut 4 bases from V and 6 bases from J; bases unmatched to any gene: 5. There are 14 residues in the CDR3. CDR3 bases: TGTGCCAGCTCACAGGGACAGGAATCCAATGAGCAGTTCTTC. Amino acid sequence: CASSQGQESNEQFF.

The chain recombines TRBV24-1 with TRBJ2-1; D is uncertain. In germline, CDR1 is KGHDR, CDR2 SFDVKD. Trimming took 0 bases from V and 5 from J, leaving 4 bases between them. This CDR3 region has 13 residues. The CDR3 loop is CATSDLPDNEQFF. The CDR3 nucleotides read TGTGCCACCAGTGATTTGCCAGACAATGAGCAGTTCTTC.